These 24 T cell receptor beta chains came from one sample sequenced in a study of shared clonotypes between healthy human individuals. Generated by immunoSEQ multiplex PCR, the TCRdb table keeps only in-frame clones and is missing some. The sample has 520,000 or so clones, 79% seen once; the top ten hold 10% to 15%. Material for sequencing was PBMCs. The receptors derive from a woman aged 40 to 50 in good health. Some clones in this sample may be carry-over from other donors' samples.

For this clone: A far larger clone is just one base off, so this is likely a read error. V and J are TRBV6-5 and TRBJ1-5; D uncertain. The CDR3 sequence is 13 residues long. In germline, CDR1 is MNHEY, CDR2 SVGAGI. CDR3 region: CASRSNSNQLQHF. CDR3 sequence (DNA): TGTGCCAGCAGGAGCAATAGCAATCAGCTCCAGCATTTT.

This sequence joins TRBV7-9 and TRBJ2-7; D remains ambiguous. From germline, CDR1 is SEHNR and CDR2 FQNEAQ (reference sequence). The CDR3 consists of 13 residues. V was pared by 5 bases and J by 2 bases, with 10 bases between. DNA for the CDR3: TGTGCCAGCAGCCCACAAAACACCTACGAGCAGTACTTC. Translated: CASSPQNTYEQYF.

This clone was recorded once. This rearrangement joins TRBV5-1 to TRBJ2-1; a possible D gene is TRBD2 (5 bases). This CDR3 has 14 residues. The germline V and J ends were trimmed by 0 bases and 2 bases, with 6 bases remaining between them. Looked up from germline, CDR1 is SGHRS and CDR2 is YFSETQ. The CDR3 DNA follows: TGCGCCAGCAGCTTGGGGGAGCCCTACAATGAGCAGTTCTTC. It specifies CASSLGEPYNEQFF.

This clone appeared a single time. The chain employs TRBV7-8 and TRBJ2-7; 7 nucleotides agree with TRBD2. V trimming: 0 bases; J trimming: 9 bases; junction bases outside the gene matches: 11. Germline V lookup: CDR1 SGHVS, CDR2 FQNEAQ. This CDR3 spans 15 amino acids. This chain's CDR3 is CASSLATGGREGQYF. For the CDR3, the DNA is TGTGCCAGCAGCTTAGCGACTGGCGGGAGAGAGGGGCAGTACTTC. The whole variable domain, remainder taken from reference TRBV7-8 and TRBJ2-7, is GAGVSQSPRYKVAKRGQDVALRCDPISGHVSLFWYQQALGQGPEFLTYFQNEAQLDKSGLPSDRFFAERPEGSVSTLKIQRTQQEDSAVYLCASSLATGGREGQYFGPGTRLTVT.

This clone appeared a few times. The V gene is TRBV30, the J gene TRBJ1-1, with a possible D match to TRBD1 (5 bases). The V and J ends lost 3 bases and 5 bases respectively, with 13 bases between them. This CDR3 is 13 amino acids long. Germline-derived CDR1 and CDR2 are GTSNPN and SVGIG (reference sequence). CDR3 sequence: CAWSQGMRTEAFF. In DNA form, the CDR3 reads TGTGCCTGGAGCCAGGGAATGCGGACTGAAGCTTTCTTT.

The V and J genes are TRBV5-5 and TRBJ1-5, with 8 nucleotides matching TRBD1. This CDR3 region has 16 residues. Germline CDR1 reads SGHKS; CDR2 reads YYEKEE (reference sequence). The V gene end was trimmed by 5 bases and the J gene end by 4 bases; junction bases not matched to a gene: 11. CDR3 sequence: CASSPGGVRKNQPQHF. The CDR3 DNA is TGTGCCAGCAGTCCAGGGGGCGTGAGGAAGAATCAGCCCCAGCATTTT.

In regard to this clone: This sample includes further DNA sequences coding for the same CDR3. V is TRBV28 and J is TRBJ2-1; 8 bases are shared with TRBD2. V dropped 1 base and J dropped 7; count of bases not matched to a gene: 6. CDR3 length: 15 residues. CDR1 MDHEN and CDR2 SYDVKM come from the germline V gene. CDR3: CASSLLSGRGNEQFF. CDR3 nucleotides: TGTGCCAGCAGTTTATTGAGCGGGAGAGGTAATGAGCAGTTCTTC.

The rearrangement joins TRBV5-6 to TRBJ2-1; D possibly corresponds to TRBD1 (5 bases). The germline V gene has CDR1 SGHDT and CDR2 YYEEEE. This CDR3 contains 15 residues. V lost 4 bases to trimming and J lost 2 bases, with 13 bases between them. The CDR3 DNA reads as TGTGCCAGCAGCCATGACAGAAACACCTACAATGAGCAGTTCTTC. Translated, it gives CASSHDRNTYNEQFF.

V and J are TRBV7-9 and TRBJ2-3, with 11 positions matching TRBD2. V lost 4 bases to trimming and J lost 6 bases; unmatched junction nucleotides: 12. The CDR3 runs 17 residues. CDR1 and CDR2 (germline): SEHNR, FQNEAQ (reference sequence). The CDR3, as DNA: TGTGCCAGCAGCTACAGACTAGCGGGAAGAGGTCGGGATACGCAGTATTTT. This sequence encodes CASSYRLAGRGRDTQYF.

V gene TRBV11-2 combines with J gene TRBJ1-3; D remains unclear. Germline CDR1 and CDR2: SGHAT and FQNNGV. The CDR3 contains 12 residues. Between the trimmed V and J ends, which lost 5 bases and 9 bases, there was a span of 11 bases. The CDR3, as DNA: TGTGCCAGCAGCCCTGTGGCTGGCACCATATATTTT. Its translation is CASSPVAGTIYF.

The V gene is TRBV14, the J gene TRBJ2-7; D is possibly TRBD2 (6 bases). Germline CDR1 and CDR2: SGHDN and FVKESK. V shed 3 bases and J shed 0 bases, with 12 bases lying between them. The length of the CDR3 is 15 residues. CDR3 coding DNA: TGTGCCAGCAGCCAGGGGCTAGCGATCTCCTACGAGCAGTACTTC. Its translation: CASSQGLAISYEQYF.

The rearrangement joins TRBV30 to TRBJ2-1; 11 bases are shared with TRBD2. This CDR3 contains 17 residues. V lost 1 base to trimming and J lost 5 bases; unmatched junction nucleotides: 10. The germline V gene has CDR1 GTSNPN and CDR2 SVGIG (reference sequence). The CDR3 region has the DNA TGTGCCTGGAGTGGTTACCTGGGGACTAGCGGACACAATGAGCAGTTCTTC. Translating gives CAWSGYLGTSGHNEQFF.

The chain recombines TRBV30 with TRBJ1-6; 7 nucleotides line up with TRBD1. The CDR3 consists of 13 residues. Trimming cost V 7 bases and J 6 bases; bases outside gene matches: 6. The germline V gene has CDR1 GTSNPN and CDR2 SVGIG (reference sequence). The chain's CDR3 is CASKDRFNSPLHF. The DNA for the CDR3 is TGTGCCTCAAAGGACAGGTTTAATTCACCCCTCCACTTT.

This sequence joins TRBV2 and TRBJ1-1; no reliable D call. CDR3 length: 13 amino acids. The germline V gene has CDR1 SNHLY and CDR2 FYNNEI. Trimming cost V 8 bases and J 1 base, with 11 bases left between them. The CDR3 loop reads CASGRRENTEAFF. The CDR3 DNA sequence: TGTGCCAGCGGCCGACGGGAGAACACTGAAGCTTTCTTT.

J is TRBJ1-4 and V is TRBV28, with 7 bases lining up with TRBD1. The length of the CDR3 is 15 residues. Unmatched junction bases numbered 7, after V lost 5 bases and J lost 4 bases. Germline V gene data show CDR1 as MDHEN and CDR2 as SYDVKM. In DNA, the CDR3 is TGTGCCAGCAGTGGGGGTGGGACAGTTAATGAAAAACTGTTTTTT. This gives the protein CASSGGGTVNEKLFF. Complete variable domain (other parts from reference TRBV28 and TRBJ1-4): DVKVTQSSRYLVKRTGEKVFLECVQDMDHENMFWYRQDPGLGLRLIYFSYDVKMKEKGDIPEGYSVSREKKERFSLILESASTNQTSMYLCASSGGGTVNEKLFFGSGTQLSVL.

The table lists this clone with many counts. The chain combines TRBV7-3 with TRBJ1-2; 8 bases are shared with TRBD1. CDR1 is SGHTA and CDR2 is FQGTGA in the germline V gene. The CDR3 consists of 13 residues. The ends lost 3 bases at V and 8 bases at J; junction bases unmatched: 5. CDR3: CASSFDRGDGYTF. In DNA, the CDR3 is TGTGCCAGCAGCTTCGACAGGGGCGACGGCTACACCTTC.

The gene calls are TRBV6-1 and TRBJ2-5, with TRBD2 matching over 9 bases. In germline, CDR1 is MNHNS, CDR2 SASEGT. Germline trimming cut 3 bases from V and 4 bases from J; bases unmatched to any gene: 6. The CDR3 totals 15 residues. In nucleotides, the CDR3 is TGTGCCAGCAGTGAGCTAGCGGGAATTATAGAGACCCAGTACTTC. Protein sequence: CASSELAGIIETQYF.

This chain joins TRBV27 and TRBJ2-7; TRBD1 or TRBD2 may be the D gene (6 bases each). The CDR3 is 16 amino acids. V lost 6 bases and J 3 bases, leaving 21 bases between the germline ends. The germline gives CDR1 MNHEY, CDR2 SMNVEV (reference sequence). The CDR3 region has the DNA TGTGCCAGCAGGACCGTGGAGGGGGGCAAGGGCTACGAGCAGTACTTC. Protein product: CASRTVEGGKGYEQYF.

The chain joins TRBV7-9 to TRBJ1-4; 8 bases fit TRBD1. Germline V gene lookup returns CDR1 SEHNR and CDR2 FQNEAQ (reference sequence). This CDR3 contains 15 residues. With 1 base clipped from V and 7 bases from J, the junction kept 5 bases outside the gene matches. The CDR3 is CASSLGTGSAEKLFF. The CDR3 DNA is TGTGCCAGCAGCTTAGGGACAGGGAGCGCTGAAAAACTGTTTTTT.

This chain joins TRBV6-6 and TRBJ2-7; 8 bases are a match to TRBD2. Germline-derived CDR1 and CDR2 are MNHNY and SVGAGI (reference sequence). The CDR3 consists of 15 residues. The trim removed 7 bases at V and 6 bases at J, leaving 14 bases unmatched. The CDR3 region is CASTDPGLVFPEQYF. The DNA for the CDR3 is TGTGCCAGCACGGACCCGGGACTAGTGTTTCCCGAGCAGTACTTC.

This chain connects TRBV4-2 to TRBJ2-7; 8 nucleotides agree with TRBD1. Germline-derived CDR1 and CDR2 are LGHNA and YNFKEQ. The CDR3 length is 16 residues. V lost 0 bases and J lost 4; bases outside the gene matches: 8. In DNA, the CDR3 is TGTGCCAGCAGCCAAGATCCGGACAGGGTGGAGTACGAGCAGTACTTC. Translating it yields CASSQDPDRVEYEQYF.

This clone was counted only a few times. The chain uses TRBV4-2 and TRBJ1-5; 7 bases line up with TRBD1. J lost 5 bases, V lost 4 bases, and 5 bases had no gene match. In germline, CDR1 is LGHNA, CDR2 YNFKEQ. This CDR3 has 14 amino acids. CDR3 amino acids: CASSLRQGDQPQHF. As DNA, the CDR3 is TGTGCCAGCAGCCTACGACAGGGTGATCAGCCCCAGCATTTT.

This clone appeared a few times. The chain links TRBV7-9 to TRBJ1-2, with 10 bases that match TRBD1. The CDR3 is 14 amino acids. The germline CDR1 and CDR2 sequences are SEHNR and FQNEAQ (reference sequence). The V gene end was trimmed by 5 bases and the J gene end by 7 bases; junction bases not matched to a gene: 7. In DNA form, the CDR3 reads TGTGCCAGCAGCCGACAGGGGGCTGCGTCTGGCTACACCTTC. Amino acid sequence: CASSRQGAASGYTF.

This chain connects TRBV2 to TRBJ1-6; unclear D gene. This CDR3 contains 14 residues. CDR1 is SNHLY and CDR2 is FYNNEI in the germline V gene. Trimming stripped 11 bases from V and 0 bases from J, with 11 bases between. CDR3 amino acids: CASRESSYNSPLHF. In DNA, the CDR3 is TGTGCCTCGAGGGAGAGCTCCTATAATTCACCCCTCCACTTT.